These 20 T cell receptor beta chains came from one sample sequenced in a study of T cells in Graves' hyperthyroidism and ophthalmopathy. Regions amplified from RNA transcripts were the TCR beta CDR3 regions. RT-PCR in the first round (using the HTBI primer set) targeted the TCR CDR3. TCRdb fed the multiplex PCR reads into MiXCR, producing one record per CDR3 protein. Here the sample spans 750,000 to 950,000 distinct CDR3 sequences, around 39% being singletons. Specimen: blood. Receptor source: a young man with Graves' hyperthyroidism.

The rearrangement links TRBV7-9 to TRBJ1-1, with 7 bases aligning to TRBD1. The CDR3 totals 15 residues. From germline, CDR1 is SEHNR and CDR2 FQNEAQ (reference sequence). The trim removed 6 bases at V and 6 bases at J, leaving 13 bases unmatched. In nucleotides, the CDR3 is TGTGCCAGCAGACCTAGACAGGGCCCCGCGGCTGAAGCTTTCTTT. This encodes CASRPRQGPAAEAFF.

The chain carries TRBV6-6 and TRBJ2-7; TRBD1 matches 12 bases. CDR1 and CDR2 (germline): MNHNY, SVGAGI (reference sequence). CDR3 length: 16 residues. Trimming at V came to 5 bases and at J to 4 bases, leaving 9 bases not matched to a gene. CDR3 sequence (DNA): TGTGCCAGCAGTGAGCTTCCGGGACAGGGGGCTTACGAGCAGTACTTC. Protein: CASSELPGQGAYEQYF.

This clonotype was counted between two and nine times. The chain links TRBV19 to TRBJ1-1; possible D gene TRBD1, 6 bases. CDR1 and CDR2 (germline): LNHDA, SQIVND (reference sequence). This CDR3 region has 13 residues. The germline V and J ends were trimmed by 7 bases and 4 bases, with 13 bases remaining between them. CDR3 coding DNA: TGTGCCAGTACCCACGGGACACCCACTGAAGCTTTCTTT. The encoded protein is CASTHGTPTEAFF.

This clonotype occurred a few times. The chain is built from TRBV7-9 and TRBJ1-3; D is undetermined. V was cut by 3 bases and J by 4 bases, with 10 bases left in between. Germline V gene data show CDR1 as SEHNR and CDR2 as FQNEAQ (reference sequence). This CDR3 has 14 amino acids. CDR3 region: CASSFRTGGNTIYF. In nucleotides, the CDR3 is TGTGCCAGCAGCTTCCGGACGGGGGGAAACACCATATATTTT.

The rearrangement links TRBV7-9 to TRBJ2-7; no reliable D call. CDR1 and CDR2 from the germline V gene are SEHNR and FQNEAQ (reference sequence). V was trimmed by 7 bases and J by 0 bases, leaving 13 bases between them. The CDR3 runs to 14 residues. The CDR3, as DNA: TGTGCCAGCACCCAGCTCTTTCCCTCCTACGAGCAGTACTTC. Translated: CASTQLFPSYEQYF.

This clonotype has more than one count but fewer than ten. The chain employs TRBV6-6 and TRBJ1-4, with 7 bases aligning to TRBD1. Germline CDR1 reads MNHNY; CDR2 reads SVGAGI (reference sequence). CDR3 size: 13 residues. The J segment lost 7 bases and the V segment lost 7 bases, leaving 6 bases of the junction unmatched. This CDR3 is CASNPRGSEKLFF. CDR3 nucleotide sequence: TGTGCCAGCAATCCCAGGGGGTCTGAAAAACTGTTTTTT.

The chain joins TRBV6-5 to TRBJ2-5, with no clear D. Germline V gene sequence: CDR1 MNHEY, CDR2 SVGAGI. With 5 bases removed from V and 1 base from J, the gap between germline ends came to 8 bases. This CDR3 comprises 13 residues. The CDR3 nucleotides read TGTGCCAGCAGTACCGAATTCCAAGAGACCCAGTACTTC. Amino acids: CASSTEFQETQYF.

The chain couples TRBV7-9 to TRBJ2-5; tentative D call: TRBD1 (6 bases). The CDR3 consists of 15 residues. Looked up from germline, CDR1 is SEHNR and CDR2 is FQNEAQ (reference sequence). V lost 3 bases, J lost 4 bases, and 15 bases lay in between. The CDR3 region has the DNA TGTGCCAGCAGCTTGGGGACCGGGACACGAGAGACCCAGTACTTC. It translates to CASSLGTGTRETQYF.

This clonotype has more than one count but fewer than ten. The rearrangement links TRBV5-1 to TRBJ1-1, with no clear D. There are 14 residues in the CDR3. The V gene lost 6 bases and the J gene lost 1 base, with 13 bases spanning the gap. Germline V CDR1 and CDR2: SGHRS, YFSETQ. The DNA for the CDR3 is TGCGCCAGCACTGATCGCGGACGGAACACTGAAGCTTTCTTT. Amino acid sequence: CASTDRGRNTEAFF.

The chain uses TRBV6-5 and TRBJ2-7; tentative D call: TRBD1 (6 bases). Germline CDR1 and CDR2: MNHEY and SVGAGI. Trimming stripped 6 bases from V and 5 bases from J, with 11 bases between. The CDR3 sequence is 12 residues long. The CDR3 DNA is TGTGCCAGCAGACCCCGGACAGACGAGCAGTACTTC. Translation gives CASRPRTDEQYF.

This clonotype occurred many times. This chain uses TRBV7-8 with TRBJ1-5; 7 nucleotides line up with TRBD1. Germline V gene sequence: CDR1 SGHVS, CDR2 FQNEAQ. CDR3 length: 16 amino acids. The junction had 5 bases not matched to a gene; V was cut back by 2 bases and J by 1 base. Here the CDR3 reads CASSLRGGDSNQPQHF. CDR3 nucleotides: TGTGCCAGCAGCTTAAGAGGGGGCGACAGCAATCAGCCCCAGCATTTT.

This clonotype was counted many times. This chain uses TRBV20-1 with TRBJ2-5; D gene unclear. The CDR3 has 10 amino acids. With 6 bases removed from V and 5 bases from J, the gap between germline ends came to 7 bases. Germline V CDR1 and CDR2: DFQATT, SNEGSKA (reference sequence). CDR3 in amino acids: CSASQETQYF. The CDR3 DNA follows: TGCAGTGCATCGCAGGAGACCCAGTACTTC.

This clonotype was seen repeatedly, ten times or more. J is TRBJ1-2 and V is TRBV6-6; no clear D. The germline V gene encodes CDR1 MNHNY and CDR2 SVGAGI (reference sequence). CDR3 size: 13 residues. The V gene lost 4 bases and the J gene lost 4 bases, with 10 bases spanning the gap. The CDR3, as DNA: TGTGCCAGCAGTTCCTCTGGGTTCTATGGCTACACCTTC. It is translated as CASSSSGFYGYTF.

The chain recombines TRBV20-1 with TRBJ1-5, with D perhaps matching TRBD1 (5 bases). Germline CDR1 is DFQATT and CDR2 is SNEGSKA (reference sequence). Trimming removed 3 bases from V and 4 bases from J, with 10 bases in between. There are 13 residues in the CDR3. The CDR3 spells CSASGDWNQPQHF. The CDR3 coding sequence is TGCAGTGCTAGTGGGGACTGGAATCAGCCCCAGCATTTT.

The chain employs TRBV7-8 and TRBJ2-5, with 9 bases matching TRBD2. CDR1 and CDR2 from the germline V gene are SGHVS and FQNEAQ. J was trimmed by 4 bases and V by 8 bases; bases with no gene match: 14. The length of the CDR3 is 16 residues. CDR3 loop: CASSPQVAGVGETQYF. The CDR3 bases are TGTGCCAGCTCACCACAGGTAGCGGGAGTAGGAGAGACCCAGTACTTC.

Concerning this clonotype itself: One junction end does not reproduce the germline sequence, and a read error may be involved. The V gene is TRBV7-9, the J gene TRBJ2-7; no firm D call. CDR1 and CDR2 (germline): SEHNR, FQNEAQ (reference sequence). This CDR3 is 11 amino acids long. The CDR3: CASSLDGRVVF. The CDR3 DNA sequence: TGTGCCAGCAGCCTGGACGGGCGAGTCGTCTTC.

This clonotype was recorded at least ten times. The chain combines TRBV20-1 with TRBJ2-7; D is uncertain. The CDR3 has 11 residues. Trimming cost V 1 base and J 3 bases, with 4 bases left between them. CDR1 and CDR2 (germline): DFQATT, SNEGSKA (reference sequence). CDR3 region: CSARADYEQYF. CDR3 bases: TGCAGTGCTAGAGCCGACTACGAGCAGTACTTC.

This clonotype was seen only once. A read error is possible here, since a much larger clone lies one base away. J is TRBJ1-2 and V is TRBV7-9; no clear D. This CDR3 contains 15 residues. V was cut by 5 bases and J by 2 bases, with 15 bases left in between. The germline V gene has CDR1 SEHNR and CDR2 FQNEAQ (reference sequence). CDR3 region: CASSPAGPKNYGYTF. Here the CDR3 DNA reads TGTGCCAGCAGCCCGGCCGGGCCAAAGAACTATGGCTACACCTTC.

The J gene is TRBJ2-7, the V gene TRBV11-2; 15 bases are shared with TRBD2. CDR3 size: 16 residues. The germline V gene has CDR1 SGHAT and CDR2 FQNNGV. The V gene end was trimmed by 5 bases and the J gene end by 7 bases; junction bases not matched to a gene: 9. CDR3 in DNA: TGTGCCAGCAGCCCTGGACTAGCGGGAGGGACCGGGGAGCAGTACTTC. Its translation: CASSPGLAGGTGEQYF.

This clonotype was seen many times. The genes are TRBV2 and TRBJ1-5; no definite D call. Germline V gene sequence: CDR1 SNHLY, CDR2 FYNNEI. Trimming pared 7 bases from V and 0 bases from J, leaving 4 bases between. The CDR3 extends over 12 amino acids. The CDR3 DNA reads TGTGCCAGCACTTATAGCAATCAGCCCCAGCATTTT. Its translation is CASTYSNQPQHF. The full variable domain, rest sourced from reference TRBV2 and TRBJ1-5, is EPEVTQTPSHQVTQMGQEVILRCVPISNHLYFYWYRQILGQKVEFLVSFYNNEISEKSEIFDDQFSVERPDGSNFTLKIRSTKLEDSAMYFCASTYSNQPQHFGDGTRLSIL.